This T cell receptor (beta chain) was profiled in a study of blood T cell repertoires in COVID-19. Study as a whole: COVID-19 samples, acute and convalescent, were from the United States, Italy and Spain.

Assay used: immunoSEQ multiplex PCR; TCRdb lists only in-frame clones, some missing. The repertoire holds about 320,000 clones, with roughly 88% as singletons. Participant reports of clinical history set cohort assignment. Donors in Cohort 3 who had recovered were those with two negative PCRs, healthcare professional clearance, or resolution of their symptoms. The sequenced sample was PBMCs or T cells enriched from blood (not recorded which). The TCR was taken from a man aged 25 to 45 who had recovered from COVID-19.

CDR3 sequence (DNA): TGTGCCAGCAGCCAAGTTGTATGGGACTCCTATGGCTACACCTTC. It yields the protein CASSQVVWDSYGYTF. V usage is TRBV3-1 (or the pseudogene TRBV3-2) and J usage is TRBJ1-2; D might be TRBD1 (5 bases). The CDR3 totals 15 residues. Germline loops: CDR1 LGHDT, CDR2 YNNKEL (reference sequence). Trimming stripped 1 base from V and 4 bases from J, with 13 bases between.